This T cell receptor beta chain is from a study of blood T cell repertoires in COVID-19. Germline V gene lookup returns CDR1 SGHRS and CDR2 YFSETQ. The CDR3 consists of 15 residues. J was trimmed by 6 bases and V by 4 bases; bases with no gene match: 5. Here immunoSEQ multiplex PCR was the method, and the copy in TCRdb shows in-frame clones only, minus some. Of 200,000 or so clones detected, roughly four fifths appear once; the ten largest clones hold under 1.5%. The specimen sequenced was PBMCs or T cells enriched from blood (not recorded which). This clonotype was obtained from a woman between 40 and 55 years old with acute COVID-19. V is TRBV5-1 and J is TRBJ2-2; 11 nucleotides agree with TRBD1. The CDR3 DNA reads as TGCGCCAGCAGCCCCTCGGGACAGGGGGCCGGGGAGCTGTTTTTT. Protein sequence: CASSPSGQGAGELFF. Using reference TRBV5-1 and TRBJ2-2 for the parts outside the CDR3, the full variable domain is KAGVTQTPRYLIKTRGQQVTLSCSPISGHRSVSWYQQTPGQGLQFLFEYFSETQRNKGNFPGRFSGRQFSNSRSEMNVSTLELGDSALYLCASSPSGQGAGELFFGEGSRLTVL.